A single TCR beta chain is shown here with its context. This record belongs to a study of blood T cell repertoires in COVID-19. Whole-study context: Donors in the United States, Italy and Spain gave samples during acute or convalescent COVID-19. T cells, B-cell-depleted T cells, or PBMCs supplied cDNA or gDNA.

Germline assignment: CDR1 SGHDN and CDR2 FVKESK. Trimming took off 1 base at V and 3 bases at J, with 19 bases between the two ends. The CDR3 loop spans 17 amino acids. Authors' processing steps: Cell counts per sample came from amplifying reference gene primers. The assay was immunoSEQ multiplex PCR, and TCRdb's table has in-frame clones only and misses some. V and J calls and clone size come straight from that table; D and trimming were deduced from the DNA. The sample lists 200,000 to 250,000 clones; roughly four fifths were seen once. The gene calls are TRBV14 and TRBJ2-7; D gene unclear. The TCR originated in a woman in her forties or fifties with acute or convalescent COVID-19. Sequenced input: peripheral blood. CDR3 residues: CASSQVVGARRNYEQYF. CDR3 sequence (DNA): TGTGCCAGCAGCCAAGTGGTGGGTGCCAGGCGAAACTACGAGCAGTACTTC.